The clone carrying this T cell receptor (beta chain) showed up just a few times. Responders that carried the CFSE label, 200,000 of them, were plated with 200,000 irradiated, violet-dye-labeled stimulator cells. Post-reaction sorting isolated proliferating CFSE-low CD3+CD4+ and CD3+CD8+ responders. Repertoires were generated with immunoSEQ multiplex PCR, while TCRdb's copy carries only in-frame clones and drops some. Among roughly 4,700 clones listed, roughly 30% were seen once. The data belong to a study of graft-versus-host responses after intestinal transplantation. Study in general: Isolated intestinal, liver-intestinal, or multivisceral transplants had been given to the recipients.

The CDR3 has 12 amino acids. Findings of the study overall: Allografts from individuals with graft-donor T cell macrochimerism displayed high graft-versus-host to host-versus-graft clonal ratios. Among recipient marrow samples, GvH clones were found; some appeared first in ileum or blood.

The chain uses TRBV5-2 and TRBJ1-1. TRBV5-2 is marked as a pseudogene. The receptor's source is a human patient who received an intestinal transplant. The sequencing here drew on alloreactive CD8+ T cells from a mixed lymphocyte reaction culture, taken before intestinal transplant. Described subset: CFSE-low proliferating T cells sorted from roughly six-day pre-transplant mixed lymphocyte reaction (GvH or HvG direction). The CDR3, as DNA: TGTGCCAGCAGCATCGGCAATGTTGAAGCTTTCTTT. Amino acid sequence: CASSIGNVEAFF.